The 30 T cell receptor beta chains below were found in one sample sequenced in a study of technical replicates of blood from a handful of donors. Produced via immunoSEQ multiplex PCR; TCRdb's table is partial and in-frame only. The profile shows approximately 100,000 clones, over 95% of them singletons. The source material was T cells isolated from PBMCs. These receptors originate from a human donor in good health.

V usage is TRBV7-6 and J usage is TRBJ1-1; the D gene is possibly TRBD1 (5 bases). Germline V gene sequence: CDR1 SGHVS, CDR2 FNYEAQ. The CDR3 contains 15 residues. With 5 bases removed from V and 1 base from J, the gap between germline ends came to 14 bases. The CDR3 DNA is TGTGCCAGCAGCGGGGCAGGGATACCGAACACTGAAGCTTTCTTT. It codes for CASSGAGIPNTEAFF.

The rearrangement uses TRBV19 and TRBJ1-1, with D possibly TRBD1 on 5 matching bases. V shed 1 base and J shed 1 base, with 10 bases lying between them. Germline values: CDR1 LNHDA, CDR2 SQIVND (reference sequence). This CDR3 contains 15 residues. DNA of the CDR3: TGTGCCAGTAGTATAGCGGACACTGCGAACACTGAAGCTTTCTTT. Translating it yields CASSIADTANTEAFF.

Only a few counts were recorded for this clone. The rearrangement joins TRBV19 to TRBJ1-1; 9 positions match TRBD1. CDR1 and CDR2 from the germline V gene are LNHDA and SQIVND (reference sequence). V gave up 8 bases and J gave up 1 base; unmatched junction bases: 11. The CDR3 is made up of 16 amino acids. CDR3 loop: CASSYGLGQGNTEAFF. The CDR3 DNA follows: TGTGCCAGTTCGTATGGCCTGGGACAGGGGAACACTGAAGCTTTCTTT.

The chain employs TRBV5-8 and TRBJ1-5, with 7 bases lining up with TRBD1. The V gene end was trimmed by 3 bases and the J gene end by 0 bases; junction bases not matched to a gene: 15. The CDR3 spans 19 residues. Germline V gene lookup returns CDR1 SGHTS and CDR2 YDEGEE. The CDR3 nucleotides are TGTGCCAGCAGCTCAAAGGTCGTGGAGGGGGCGACTAGCAATCAGCCCCAGCATTTT. It is translated as CASSSKVVEGATSNQPQHF.

The chain is built from TRBV11-2 and TRBJ1-1; 8 bases match TRBD1. Germline CDR1 SGHAT, CDR2 FQNNGV. V shed 5 bases, J shed 4 bases, and the junction held 6 bases outside the gene matches. The CDR3 is made up of 14 amino acids. CDR3 coding DNA: TGTGCCAGCAGCCAGGACAGGGTGGGCACTGAAGCTTTCTTT. Residues: CASSQDRVGTEAFF.

The chain joins TRBV7-8 to TRBJ1-5; 9 nucleotides line up with TRBD1. The CDR3 consists of 18 residues. The germline V gene encodes CDR1 SGHVS and CDR2 FQNEAQ. The V gene end was trimmed by 5 bases and the J gene end by 4 bases; junction bases not matched to a gene: 15. The CDR3 spells CASSLRGISGTGNQPQHF. CDR3 DNA: TGTGCCAGCAGCCTAAGAGGGATTAGTGGGACAGGGAATCAGCCCCAGCATTTT.

The chain links TRBV19 to TRBJ2-5; 8 bases match TRBD2. After removal of 6 bases from V and 2 bases from J, the junction contained 5 bases not matched to a gene. The CDR3 contains 14 residues. Germline CDR1 and CDR2: LNHDA and SQIVND (reference sequence). The CDR3 spells CASRPGGVQETQYF. CDR3 in DNA: TGTGCCAGTAGACCCGGGGGGGTTCAAGAGACCCAGTACTTC.

This clone occurred once. The chain has TRBV6-5 and TRBJ2-3; 7 nucleotides line up with TRBD1. J lost 5 bases, V lost 6 bases, and 8 bases had no gene match. CDR1 and CDR2 from the germline V gene are MNHEY and SVGAGI. The CDR3 has 14 residues. The DNA of the CDR3 is TGTGCCAGCAGCTCGGGACAGCTGATAGATACGCAGTATTTT. Translating gives CASSSGQLIDTQYF.

This chain uses TRBV10-3 with TRBJ1-5; D is unresolved. This CDR3 is built from 14 residues. Per germline, CDR1 ENHRY and CDR2 SYGVKD. With 10 bases removed from V and 5 bases from J, the gap between germline ends came to 18 bases. The CDR3 region has the DNA TGTGCCACCGCACCGGTTAATCAAGATCAGCCCCAGCATTTT. As protein: CATAPVNQDQPQHF.

The CDR3 nucleotides read TGTGCCAGCAGCTTCGGACTAGATGATGAGCAGTTCTTC. This sequence encodes CASSFGLDDEQFF. V and J are TRBV5-4 and TRBJ2-1; 7 bases agree with TRBD2. The CDR3 has 13 residues. Per the germline V gene, CDR1 is SGHNT and CDR2 is YYREEE (reference sequence). With 2 bases clipped from V and 8 bases from J, the junction kept 4 bases outside the gene matches.

CDR3 residues: CASSQTASSNYGYTF. CDR3 coding DNA: TGCGCCAGCAGCCAGACAGCTTCCTCTAACTATGGCTACACCTTC. V and J are TRBV4-1 and TRBJ1-2, with D possibly matching TRBD1 (5 bases). CDR3 length: 15 amino acids. V dropped 3 bases and J dropped 0 bases, with 11 bases sitting between them. Looked up from germline, CDR1 is MGHRA and CDR2 is YSYEKL.

The chain is built from TRBV5-1 and TRBJ2-5, with 9 bases that match TRBD1. The CDR3 loop spans 16 amino acids. The germline CDR1 and CDR2 sequences are SGHRS and YFSETQ. V gave up 3 bases and J gave up 3 bases; unmatched junction bases: 9. The CDR3 region has the DNA TGCGCCAGCAGCTGGGGGACAGGGTTTGGAAAAGAGACCCAGTACTTC. It yields the protein CASSWGTGFGKETQYF.

This chain uses TRBV11-3 with TRBJ1-1; tentative D call: TRBD1 (5 bases). The CDR3 is 12 amino acids. Germline lookup yields CDR1 SGHNT and CDR2 YENEEA. Trimming shortened V by 4 bases and J by 5 bases, and 8 bases separated the two germline ends. The CDR3 DNA sequence: TGTGCCAGCAGCTCCGGGGGGACTGAAGCTTTCTTT. As protein: CASSSGGTEAFF.

This clone is a singleton in its sample. The chain recombines TRBV29-1 with TRBJ1-1, with 11 nucleotides matching TRBD1. CDR1 SQVTM and CDR2 ANQGSEA come from the germline V gene. The CDR3 loop spans 13 amino acids. Trimming at V came to 6 bases and at J to 11 bases, leaving 11 bases not matched to a gene. The CDR3 nucleotides read TGCAGCGTGGGACAGGGGGAAAGTTTCGGGGCTTTCTTT. Translated: CSVGQGESFGAFF.

This chain uses TRBV19 with TRBJ2-5; TRBD1 matches at 10 bases. Germline CDR1 is LNHDA and CDR2 is SQIVND (reference sequence). The CDR3 has 16 residues. V was clipped by 5 bases and J by 2 bases; unmatched bases: 8. The CDR3 DNA reads as TGTGCCAGTAGTCAGGGGCTGGGACAGGGGCAAGAGACCCAGTACTTC. Translation gives CASSQGLGQGQETQYF. Full variable domain (missing parts from reference TRBV19 and TRBJ2-5): DGGITQSPKYLFRKEGQNVTLSCEQNLNHDAMYWYRQDPGQGLRLIYYSQIVNDFQKGDIAEGYSVSREKKESFPLTVTSAQKNPTAFYLCASSQGLGQGQETQYFGPGTRLLVL.

The rearrangement uses TRBV6-1 and TRBJ2-2; tentatively, D is TRBD2 (7 bases). Germline lookup yields CDR1 MNHNS and CDR2 SASEGT. CDR3 length: 15 residues. V was cut by 6 bases and J by 7 bases, with 18 bases left in between. In DNA form, the CDR3 reads TGTGCCAGCAGCGCTACGGGGGGCAGCGGCGGGGAGCTGTTTTTT. Translated, it gives CASSATGGSGGELFF.

V usage is TRBV6-5 and J usage is TRBJ1-1, with TRBD1 matching 8 bases. Trimming cost V 2 bases and J 1 base; bases outside gene matches: 3. Germline V CDR1 and CDR2: MNHEY, SVGAGI. The CDR3 covers 15 residues. CDR3 coding DNA: TGTGCCAGCAGTTACCCAGGACAGGGGAACACTGAAGCTTTCTTT. The encoded protein is CASSYPGQGNTEAFF.

This clone was seen only once. The V call is TRBV2, the J call TRBJ2-7; D not certain. CDR1 SNHLY and CDR2 FYNNEI come from the germline V gene. The CDR3 sequence is 11 residues long. Trimming shortened V by 3 bases and J by 6 bases, and 6 bases separated the two germline ends. The CDR3 DNA follows: TGTGCCAGCAGTGACTTTGTCGAGCAGTACTTC. It encodes CASSDFVEQYF.

The chain is built from TRBV6-5 and TRBJ2-7; 10 nucleotides match TRBD2. The CDR3 is made up of 13 amino acids. V was pared by 6 bases and J by 1 base, with 0 bases of the junction left unmatched. The germline gives CDR1 MNHEY, CDR2 SVGAGI. CDR3 DNA sequence: TGTGCCAGCAGGACTAGCGGGTCCTACGAGCAGTACTTC. This translates into CASRTSGSYEQYF.

This chain uses TRBV10-3 with TRBJ1-1; possibly TRBD1 for D (5 bases). The CDR3 has 16 residues. Trimming pared 10 bases from V and 7 bases from J, leaving 28 bases between. Looked up from germline, CDR1 is ENHRY and CDR2 is SYGVKD. DNA of the CDR3: TGTGCCACCCGCCCTGCGGGAGGGGAAGCCCATGATGAAGCTTTCTTT. Translating gives CATRPAGGEAHDEAFF.

This clone was counted a single time. The chain links TRBV7-9 to TRBJ2-3; weak D call: TRBD2 (6 bases). Looked up from germline, CDR1 is SEHNR and CDR2 is FQNEAQ (reference sequence). Trimming removed 7 bases from V and 1 base from J, with 12 bases in between. The CDR3 covers 14 residues. Here the CDR3 reads CASTLSGGTDTQYF. CDR3 bases: TGTGCCAGCACCCTATCGGGGGGCACAGATACGCAGTATTTT.

The chain joins TRBV9 to TRBJ1-4; 8 positions match TRBD1. This CDR3 spans 14 amino acids. The V and J ends lost 3 bases and 6 bases, in that order; junction bases with no gene match: 4. Germline V gene lookup returns CDR1 SGDLS and CDR2 YYNGEE. CDR3 DNA sequence: TGTGCCAGCAGCGATACAGGGGGGGATGAAAAACTGTTTTTT. Translated: CASSDTGGDEKLFF.

CDR3 DNA: TGTGCCAGCGGAGGGTCGCGCCCGAACACTGAAGCTTTCTTT. Protein product: CASGGSRPNTEAFF. The chain links TRBV6-5 to TRBJ1-1; D is ambiguous. From germline, CDR1 is MNHEY and CDR2 SVGAGI. Between the trimmed V and J ends, which lost 8 bases and 1 base, there was a span of 14 bases. CDR3 size: 14 residues.

The chain is built from TRBV5-1 and TRBJ1-2, with D possibly matching TRBD1 (6 bases). V shed 0 bases and J shed 8 bases, with 11 bases lying between them. This CDR3 has 13 amino acids. Germline-derived CDR1 and CDR2 are SGHRS and YFSETQ. CDR3 coding DNA: TGCGCCAGCAGCTTGGTGACAGGTGACGGCTACACCTTC. Translated, it gives CASSLVTGDGYTF.

V and J are TRBV10-3 and TRBJ1-2, with 8 bases aligning to TRBD1. Germline CDR1 reads ENHRY; CDR2 reads SYGVKD. The CDR3 length is 14 residues. V gave up 6 bases and J gave up 5 bases; unmatched junction bases: 8. The CDR3 DNA reads TGTGCCATCAGCGACAGGGGTTCGGAATATGGCTACACCTTC. As protein: CAISDRGSEYGYTF.

This clone was seen a single time. The chain uses TRBV11-2 and TRBJ2-1, with D possibly matching TRBD1 (5 bases). CDR1 is SGHAT and CDR2 is FQNNGV in the germline V gene. The CDR3 has 14 amino acids. Trimming removed 3 bases from V and 9 bases from J, with 15 bases in between. The CDR3 DNA reads as TGTGCCAGCAGCTTGGATCAGGGTGTGGGTGAGCAGTTCTTC. Its translation: CASSLDQGVGEQFF.

The J gene is TRBJ2-4, the V gene TRBV5-4; TRBD1 matches 8 bases. The V segment lost 4 bases and the J segment 9 bases; nucleotides outside the gene matches: 9. Germline-derived CDR1 and CDR2 are SGHNT and YYREEE (reference sequence). The CDR3 totals 14 residues. CDR3 sequence: CASSMTQGASIQYF. CDR3 coding DNA: TGTGCCAGCAGCATGACCCAGGGGGCGAGCATTCAGTACTTC.

The chain joins TRBV5-4 to TRBJ2-3; TRBD2 matches 16 bases. The CDR3 spans 20 residues. The germline gives CDR1 SGHNT, CDR2 YYREEE (reference sequence). The V gene end was trimmed by 2 bases and the J gene end by 5 bases; junction bases not matched to a gene: 14. The CDR3 spells CASSFPPGLAGGPSRDTQYF. The DNA for the CDR3 is TGTGCCAGCAGCTTTCCTCCGGGACTAGCGGGGGGGCCTTCCCGAGATACGCAGTATTTT.

The table lists this clone with a count of one. The J gene is TRBJ2-3, the V gene TRBV28; TRBD1 aligns across 11 bases. Germline lookup yields CDR1 MDHEN and CDR2 SYDVKM. V trimming: 5 bases; J trimming: 6 bases; junction bases outside the gene matches: 13. The CDR3 runs 17 residues. This CDR3 reads CASSTTLGQGGRDTQYF. Here the CDR3 DNA reads TGTGCCAGCAGTACCACCCTGGGACAGGGGGGCCGGGATACGCAGTATTTT.

The V call is TRBV5-1, the J call TRBJ1-1; the D gene is possibly TRBD1 (5 bases). Per germline, CDR1 SGHRS and CDR2 YFSETQ. This CDR3 region has 16 residues. V lost 2 bases, J lost 1 base, and 15 bases lay in between. In nucleotides, the CDR3 is TGCGCCAGCAGCTTATATGACCCGGGGGAGAACACTGAAGCTTTCTTT. As protein: CASSLYDPGENTEAFF.